These 19 T cell receptor beta chains share one sample of origin, sequenced in a study of Ad26.COV2.S vaccination and SARS-CoV-2 variants. This sample's treatment: roughly 19 received Ad26.COV2.S at low or high dose, single or two shots; roughly five received placebo; per-sample allocation not given. Collection of samples fell on day 63 after the first vaccine or placebo injection. Measured with immunoSEQ multiplex PCR; TCRdb has only the in-frame clones, and not every one. The sample yields some 460,000 clones, 89% seen once. This specimen consisted of peripheral blood, obtained in a trial of Ad26.COV2.S vaccine versus placebo. All receptors come from a person between 18 and 59 years old who received the Ad26.COV2.S COVID-19 vaccine or a placebo.

The chain has TRBV7-2 and TRBJ1-2, with 9 positions matching TRBD1. Germline values: CDR1 SGHTA, CDR2 FQGNSA. The CDR3 consists of 15 residues. V lost 1 base, J lost 7 bases, and 7 bases stayed unmatched. The chain's CDR3 is CASSLVPGQGLGYTF. CDR3 DNA sequence: TGTGCCAGCAGCTTAGTGCCGGGACAGGGCCTTGGCTACACCTTC.

The chain has TRBV6-4 and TRBJ2-2; a weak D match, TRBD1 (5 bases). The CDR3 has 15 amino acids. CDR1 MRHNA and CDR2 SNTAGT come from the germline V gene. Trimming removed 0 bases at V and 3 bases at J, with 8 bases between. CDR3 bases: TGTGCCAGCAGTGACTCGGTAGGGGACACCGGGGAGCTGTTTTTT. Amino acids: CASSDSVGDTGELFF.

The chain is built from TRBV7-3 and TRBJ2-1, with a tentative D call TRBD2 (6 bases). The length of the CDR3 is 16 residues. V shed 5 bases and J shed 2 bases, with 16 bases lying between them. Germline CDR1 reads SGHTA; CDR2 reads FQGTGA. This CDR3 is CASSPAGINTYNEQFF. CDR3 DNA: TGTGCCAGCAGCCCGGCGGGAATTAACACCTACAATGAGCAGTTCTTC.

V usage is TRBV7-2 and J usage is TRBJ1-5, with D uncertain. Trimming took 4 bases from V and 9 from J, leaving 22 bases between them. The CDR3 is 16 residues long. Germline loops: CDR1 SGHTA, CDR2 FQGNSA. The CDR3: CASSSGSWTGGGPQHF. DNA for the CDR3: TGTGCCAGCAGCTCAGGTAGCTGGACCGGCGGCGGGCCCCAGCATTTT.

J is TRBJ1-4 and V is TRBV18; D not resolved. The V end was cut by 3 bases, the J end by 1 base, with 12 bases between. The CDR3 covers 16 residues. CDR1 is KGHSH, CDR2 LQKENI, per germline. Written as DNA, the CDR3 is TGTGCCAGCTCACCCCTTTCCGGGAAAACTAATGAAAAACTGTTTTTT. This sequence encodes CASSPLSGKTNEKLFF.

The rearrangement joins TRBV24-1 to TRBJ1-4; 8 positions match TRBD1. Per the germline V gene, CDR1 is KGHDR and CDR2 is SFDVKD. Losses at the gene ends were 1 base for V and 4 bases for J; bases not matched to a gene: 10. The CDR3 sequence is 18 residues long. CDR3 protein: CATSDFRDRHYGNEKLFF. Here the CDR3 DNA reads TGTGCCACCAGTGATTTCCGGGACAGGCATTATGGTAATGAAAAACTGTTTTTT.

This clone showed up just once. The chain recombines TRBV30 with TRBJ1-3; TRBD1 agrees at 8 bases. The ends lost 2 bases at V and 7 bases at J; junction bases unmatched: 10. Germline loops: CDR1 GTSNPN, CDR2 SVGIG (reference sequence). This CDR3 has 15 amino acids. DNA of the CDR3: TGTGCCTGGAGTCCGGGCGCAGGGGGCGCGAACACCATATATTTT. This gives the protein CAWSPGAGGANTIYF.

J is TRBJ2-7 and V is TRBV5-5; no firm D call. CDR3 length: 14 residues. The V end lost 0 bases, the J end lost 3 bases, and 10 bases lay between the germline ends. Germline V gene data show CDR1 as SGHKS and CDR2 as YYEKEE (reference sequence). The CDR3 loop is CASSLVQLSYEQYF. The CDR3, as DNA: TGTGCCAGCAGCTTGGTTCAGCTCAGCTACGAGCAGTACTTC.

The V call is TRBV15, the J call TRBJ2-3, with D tentatively TRBD1 or TRBD2 (6 bases each). The CDR3 length is 17 residues. Per the germline V gene, CDR1 is LNHNV and CDR2 is YYDKDF (reference sequence). V gave up 0 bases and J gave up 4 bases, with 17 bases separating them. The CDR3: CATSRDFTPRGADTQYF. DNA of the CDR3: TGTGCCACCAGCAGAGATTTCACCCCAAGGGGGGCAGATACGCAGTATTTT.

The gene calls are TRBV29-1 and TRBJ2-2; tentatively, D is TRBD1 or TRBD2 (5 bases each). CDR3 size: 14 residues. Germline CDR1 is SQVTM and CDR2 is ANQGSEA. The V end lost 3 bases, the J end lost 4 bases, and 12 bases lay between the germline ends. The CDR3 DNA reads as TGCAGCGTTGAGCCCACGAGGGGCACCGGGGAGCTGTTTTTT. It specifies CSVEPTRGTGELFF.

The chain carries TRBV6-6 and TRBJ1-1; perhaps TRBD1 as D (6 bases). Deletions cut 2 bases from V and 1 base from J, with 11 bases between. Germline CDR1 is MNHNY and CDR2 is SVGAGI (reference sequence). The CDR3 has 15 amino acids. The CDR3 is CASSYMVTGNTEAFF. The CDR3 DNA follows: TGTGCCAGCAGTTACATGGTGACAGGGAACACTGAAGCTTTCTTT.

This clone was seen more than once but under ten times. The J gene is TRBJ1-5, the V gene TRBV7-2; D not certain. V dropped 5 bases and J dropped 11 bases, with 16 bases sitting between them. The CDR3 is made up of 13 amino acids. The germline CDR1 and CDR2 sequences are SGHTA and FQGNSA. The CDR3 sequence is CASSPSGGVTQHF. CDR3 in DNA: TGTGCCAGCAGCCCCTCCGGCGGTGTGACCCAGCATTTT.

This chain connects TRBV9 to TRBJ2-5; D might be TRBD2 (6 bases). This CDR3 region has 15 residues. Germline CDR1 is SGDLS and CDR2 is YYNGEE. The germline V and J ends were trimmed by 4 bases and 3 bases, with 16 bases remaining between them. The CDR3 nucleotides are TGTGCCAGCAGCCCCCACGGGGGAAGGAAAGAGACCCAGTACTTC. Protein: CASSPHGGRKETQYF.

This clone was recorded once. This chain joins TRBV18 and TRBJ1-5; D might be TRBD1 (6 bases). CDR1 is KGHSH, CDR2 LQKENI, per germline. The CDR3 is 17 amino acids. The V end lost 1 base, the J end lost 6 bases, and 19 bases lay between the germline ends. CDR3 bases: TGTGCCAGCTCACCACAAGAAGGGGGGGCGGCGAGTCAGCCCCAGCATTTT. This sequence encodes CASSPQEGGAASQPQHF.

The chain carries TRBV9 and TRBJ1-1; the D gene is possibly TRBD1 (5 bases). V was clipped by 4 bases and J by 5 bases, with 15 bases between them. The CDR3 length is 14 residues. Germline CDR1 and CDR2: SGDLS and YYNGEE. DNA for the CDR3: TGTGCCAGCAGCACCCAGGGTTCGGGGACTGAAGCTTTCTTT. Its translation is CASSTQGSGTEAFF.

The chain has TRBV7-9 and TRBJ1-2, with no clear D. Germline V gene lookup returns CDR1 SEHNR and CDR2 FQNEAQ (reference sequence). V gave up 5 bases and J gave up 2 bases, with 18 bases separating them. CDR3 length equals 16 residues. As DNA, the CDR3 is TGTGCCAGCAGCCAGAGTTCGGGGATACTCAACTATGGCTACACCTTC. Amino acids: CASSQSSGILNYGYTF.

The chain carries TRBV5-1 and TRBJ1-2; unclear D gene. Germline CDR1 reads SGHRS; CDR2 reads YFSETQ. Trimming left V 0 bases short and J 0 bases short, with 15 bases between. The CDR3 extends over 17 amino acids. The CDR3 protein is CASSLGSPYPPNYGYTF. In nucleotides, the CDR3 is TGCGCCAGCAGCTTGGGGTCACCATACCCTCCTAACTATGGCTACACCTTC.

The chain links TRBV15 to TRBJ2-3; no definite D call. V lost 5 bases and J lost 4, with 19 bases in between. The CDR3 extends over 16 amino acids. Per germline, CDR1 LNHNV and CDR2 YYDKDF (reference sequence). CDR3 region: CATSGNPGSGADTQYF. Written as DNA, the CDR3 is TGTGCCACCAGCGGAAACCCGGGCTCCGGCGCAGATACGCAGTATTTT. Based on the CDR3 plus reference TRBV15 and TRBJ2-3, the full variable domain is DAMVIQNPRYQVTQFGKPVTLSCSQTLNHNVMYWYQQKSSQAPKLLFHYYDKDFNNEADTPDNFQSRRPNTSFCFLDIRSPGLGDTAMYLCATSGNPGSGADTQYFGPGTRLTVL.

V usage is TRBV5-1 and J usage is TRBJ2-1; perhaps TRBD1 as D (6 bases). CDR1 and CDR2 from the germline V gene are SGHRS and YFSETQ. Trimming pared 3 bases from V and 4 bases from J, leaving 11 bases between. The CDR3 spans 14 residues. As DNA, the CDR3 is TGCGCCAGCAGCTGGGACCAGGGGTACAATGAGCAGTTCTTC. It specifies CASSWDQGYNEQFF.